A single sample is the source of the 7 T cell receptor beta chains below, sequenced in a study of blood T cell repertoires in COVID-19. Libraries were prepared by immunoSEQ multiplex PCR; TCRdb keeps only in-frame clonotypes and omits some of them. The sample holds about 130,000 clones, under 90% seen once. The sequencing input was peripheral blood. The receptors come from a woman aged 60-75 years with acute or convalescent COVID-19.

The rearrangement uses TRBV19 and TRBJ1-6; 7 bases fit TRBD1. The CDR3 covers 15 residues. V dropped 3 bases and J dropped 6; count of bases not matched to a gene: 5. Germline V lookup: CDR1 LNHDA, CDR2 SQIVND (reference sequence). For the CDR3, the DNA is TGTGCCAGTAGTATCTCGGCAGGGGGTAATTCACCCCTCCACTTT. The encoded protein is CASSISAGGNSPLHF.

V and J are TRBV28 and TRBJ2-7, with 7 bases that match TRBD1. The CDR3 runs 13 residues. The J segment lost 3 bases and the V segment lost 4 bases, leaving 3 bases of the junction unmatched. CDR1 is MDHEN, CDR2 SYDVKM, per germline. The CDR3 nucleotides read TGTGCCAGCAGTTCGGGACAGAACTACGAGCAGTACTTC. Translation: CASSSGQNYEQYF.

The J gene is TRBJ1-1, the V gene TRBV5-1; possible D gene TRBD1, 6 bases. CDR1 and CDR2 (germline): SGHRS, YFSETQ. CDR3 length: 17 residues. The V end lost 7 bases, the J end lost 0 bases, and 22 bases lay between the germline ends. The CDR3 nucleotides are TGCGCCAGCGGGCATGACCTGCGGACAGCAATGAACACTGAAGCTTTCTTT. Its protein is CASGHDLRTAMNTEAFF.

This rearrangement joins TRBV4-2 to TRBJ2-2; 11 nucleotides match TRBD2. The CDR3 contains 17 residues. The V gene end was trimmed by 0 bases and the J gene end by 7 bases; junction bases not matched to a gene: 7. Germline CDR1 LGHNA, CDR2 YNFKEQ. CDR3 nucleotide sequence: TGTGCCAGCAGCCAAGATCTTAGCGGGGGGGCGAGCGGGGAGCTGTTTTTT. It specifies CASSQDLSGGASGELFF.

V usage is TRBV6-5 and J usage is TRBJ1-1; D not certain. V lost 5 bases and J lost 7, with 14 bases in between. The germline gives CDR1 MNHEY, CDR2 SVGAGI. The CDR3 has 13 amino acids. CDR3 in amino acids: CASSLSQDFEAFF. DNA of the CDR3: TGTGCCAGCAGTCTTAGTCAGGATTTTGAAGCTTTCTTT.

V and J are TRBV11-2 and TRBJ2-7, with 7 bases that match TRBD1. The junction had 7 bases not matched to a gene; V was cut back by 0 bases and J by 2 bases. The CDR3 covers 16 residues. Germline assignment: CDR1 SGHAT and CDR2 FQNNGV. The CDR3 bases are TGTGCCAGCAGCTTAGAACAGGGGACACCCACCTACGAGCAGTACTTC. Its protein product is CASSLEQGTPTYEQYF.

The rearrangement links TRBV18 to TRBJ2-6; 7 nucleotides line up with TRBD1. The CDR3 has 16 amino acids. J was trimmed by 8 bases and V by 3 bases; bases with no gene match: 10. Per germline, CDR1 KGHSH and CDR2 LQKENI. Written as DNA, the CDR3 is TGTGCCAGCTCACCCCAGACAGGGTCTATGTCCAACGTCCTGACTTTC. Its protein product is CASSPQTGSMSNVLTF. Combining the CDR3 with reference TRBV18 and TRBJ2-6 gives the whole variable domain NAGVMQNPRHLVRRRGQEARLRCSPMKGHSHVYWYRQLPEEGLKFMVYLQKENIIDESGMPKERFSAEFPKEGPSILRIQQVVRGDSAAYFCASSPQTGSMSNVLTFGAGSRLTVL.